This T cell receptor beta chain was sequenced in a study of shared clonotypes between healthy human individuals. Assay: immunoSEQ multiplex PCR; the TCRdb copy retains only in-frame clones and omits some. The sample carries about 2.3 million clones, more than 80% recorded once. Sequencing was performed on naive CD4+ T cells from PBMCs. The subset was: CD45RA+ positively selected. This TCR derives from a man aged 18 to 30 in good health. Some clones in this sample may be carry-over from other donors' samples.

CDR3 protein: CASRVGLAGDYEQYF. CDR3 DNA sequence: TGCGCCAGCAGGGTGGGACTAGCGGGAGACTACGAGCAGTACTTC. The gene calls are TRBV5-1 and TRBJ2-7; 14 positions match TRBD2. Germline V lookup: CDR1 SGHRS, CDR2 YFSETQ. The CDR3 covers 15 residues. V lost 5 bases to trimming and J lost 3 bases; unmatched junction nucleotides: 4.